This T cell receptor beta chain is from a study of blood T cell repertoires in COVID-19. In the study overall: The study drew acute and convalescent COVID-19 samples from the United States, Italy and Spain. Nucleic acid was either cDNA or gDNA, and it came from T cells, B-cell-depleted T cells, or PBMCs.

In the original analysis: Estimated nucleated cell counts came from reference gene primer amplification. Data came from immunoSEQ multiplex PCR; TCRdb stores just in-frame clones and leaves some out. That table gives V, J and clone size, and the DNA gave D and trimming. The table includes some 100,000 clones, 86% detected once. The CDR3 consists of 15 residues. The V end was cut by 5 bases, the J end by 8 bases, with 21 bases between. Looked up from germline, CDR1 is SGHAT and CDR2 is FQDESV (reference sequence). Cohorts were assigned according to the clinical history that participants reported. This clone appeared a few times.

The chain has TRBV11-1 and TRBJ1-2; possibly TRBD1 for D (6 bases). The sample consisted of PBMCs or T cells enriched from blood (not recorded which). The TCR sequence derives from a woman aged 45 to 65 who had recovered from COVID-19. The CDR3 spells CASSPDRIAGDGYTF. CDR3 coding DNA: TGTGCCAGCAGCCCTGACAGGATAGCGGGCGACGGCTACACCTTC.